This record looks at one TCR beta chain sequence and its context. This specimen comes from a study of early T cells in non-severe SARS-CoV-2 infection. Across the whole study: Chains were unpaired, as sequencing was done on bulk RNA from unsorted whole blood.

Unique molecular identifiers were affixed to single, distinct cDNA molecules. One entry per CDR3 protein results from TCRdb running MiXCR on the 5' RACE reads. The sample has about 59,000 distinct CDR3 sequences; roughly an eighth are singletons. The TCR sequence derives from an adult who was a healthcare worker with PCR-confirmed SARS-CoV-2 infection or an uninfected control (not recorded which). The specimen was whole blood, collected at baseline.

Here the CDR3 DNA reads TGTGCCAGCAGTCTCAGGACAGGGAGAACCGGGGAGCTGTTTTTT. Its translation: CASSLRTGRTGELFF. The rearrangement joins TRBV6-5 to TRBJ2-2, with TRBD1 matching 8 bases. This CDR3 comprises 15 residues. CDR1 MNHEY and CDR2 SVGAGI come from the germline V gene. Trimming at V came to 5 bases and at J to 5 bases, leaving 7 bases not matched to a gene.